These 5 T cell receptor beta chains were sequenced from one sample in a study of CD8+ T cells in alopecia areata. RNA, once extracted, was reverse transcribed into cDNA for use as the sequencing template. Sequencing used immunoSEQ multiplex PCR; TCRdb keeps in-frame clones, though not all of them. Found here are approximately 200,000 clones, 60% of them singletons; the top ten hold roughly 3.3%. Treatment defined: oral pan-JAK inhibitor, 5-10 mg twice daily. The sample in question was CD4+ T cells sorted from blood, obtained at week 4, from a patient treated with tofacitinib. These receptors all stem from a human donor with alopecia areata.

The CDR3 nucleotides are TGTGCCAGCAGTTTCCCCGAGGGGGAAGAGACCCAGTACTTC. Its protein product is CASSFPEGEETQYF. The chain couples TRBV28 to TRBJ2-5; tentative D call: TRBD1 (6 bases). Germline loops: CDR1 MDHEN, CDR2 SYDVKM. The CDR3 totals 14 residues. The V end lost 3 bases, the J end lost 3 bases, and 11 bases lay between the germline ends.

The chain combines TRBV5-8 with TRBJ1-5; TRBD1 aligns across 7 bases. The germline CDR1 and CDR2 sequences are SGHTS and YDEGEE. This CDR3 is built from 18 residues. V shed 4 bases and J 2 bases; nucleotides not matched to a gene: 15. In DNA form, the CDR3 reads TGTGCCAGCAGCAGGCGACAGGGAGGTGTAAAGGGCAATCAGCCCCAGCATTTT. The encoded protein is CASSRRQGGVKGNQPQHF.

The gene calls are TRBV28 and TRBJ1-2; the match to TRBD1 covers 7 bases. Germline CDR1 and CDR2: MDHEN and SYDVKM. This CDR3 comprises 15 residues. V shed 6 bases, J shed 4 bases, and the junction held 11 bases outside the gene matches. DNA of the CDR3: TGTGCCAGCAGCCCAGGGGGGATCCGAGGCTATGGCTACACCTTC. Protein: CASSPGGIRGYGYTF.

This clone turned up a few times. DNA for the CDR3: TGTGCCAGCAGCCCAAGGACATGGTCTACAAATGAGCAGTTCTTC. Amino acids: CASSPRTWSTNEQFF. The chain has TRBV11-2 and TRBJ2-1; TRBD1 is a possible D gene (5 bases). Per the germline V gene, CDR1 is SGHAT and CDR2 is FQNNGV. The CDR3 covers 15 residues. V lost 5 bases to trimming and J lost 7 bases, with 18 bases between them. Based on the CDR3 plus reference TRBV11-2 and TRBJ2-1, the full variable domain is EAGVAQSPRYKIIEKRQSVAFWCNPISGHATLYWYQQILGQGPKLLIQFQNNGVVDDSQLPKDRFSAERLKGVDSTLKIQPAKLEDSAVYLCASSPRTWSTNEQFFGPGTRLTVL.

The chain carries TRBV27 and TRBJ1-2; D possibly corresponds to TRBD1 (5 bases). Germline-derived CDR1 and CDR2 are MNHEY and SMNVEV (reference sequence). The CDR3 sequence is 14 residues long. Trimming stripped 5 bases from V and 3 bases from J, with 13 bases between. As DNA, the CDR3 is TGTGCCAGCAGTAGAACGACAGAATACTATGGCTACACCTTC. This gives the protein CASSRTTEYYGYTF.